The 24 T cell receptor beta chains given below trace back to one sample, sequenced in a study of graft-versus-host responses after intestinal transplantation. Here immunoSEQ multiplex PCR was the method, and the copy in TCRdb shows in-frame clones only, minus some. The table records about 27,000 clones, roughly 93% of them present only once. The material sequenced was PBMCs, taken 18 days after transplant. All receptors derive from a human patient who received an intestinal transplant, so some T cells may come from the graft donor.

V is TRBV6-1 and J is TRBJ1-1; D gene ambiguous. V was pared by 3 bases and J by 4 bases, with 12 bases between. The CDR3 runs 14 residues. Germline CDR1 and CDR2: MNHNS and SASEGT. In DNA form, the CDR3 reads TGTGCCAGCAGTGAGTTGGAAGCCCGCACTGAAGCTTTCTTT. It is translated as CASSELEARTEAFF.

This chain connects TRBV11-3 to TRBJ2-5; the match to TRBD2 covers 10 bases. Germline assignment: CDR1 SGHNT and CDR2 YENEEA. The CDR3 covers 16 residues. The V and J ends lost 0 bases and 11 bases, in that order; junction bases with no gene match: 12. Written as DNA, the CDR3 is TGTGCCAGCAGCTTAGATCCTCTAGCGGGGGCCTCTGAGCAGTACTTC. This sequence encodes CASSLDPLAGASEQYF.

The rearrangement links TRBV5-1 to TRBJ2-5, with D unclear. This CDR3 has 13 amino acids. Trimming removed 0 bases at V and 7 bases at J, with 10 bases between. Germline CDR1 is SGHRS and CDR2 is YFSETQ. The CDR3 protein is CASSLEELGTQYF. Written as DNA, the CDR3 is TGCGCCAGCAGCTTGGAGGAGTTGGGGACCCAGTACTTC.

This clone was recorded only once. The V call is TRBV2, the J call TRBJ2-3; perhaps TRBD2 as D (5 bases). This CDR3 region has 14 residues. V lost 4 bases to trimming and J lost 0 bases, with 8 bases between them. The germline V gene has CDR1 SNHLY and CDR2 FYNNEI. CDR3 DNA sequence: TGTGCCAGCAGTGCGACGGGGAGCACAGATACGCAGTATTTT. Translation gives CASSATGSTDTQYF.

CDR3 DNA: TGTGCCAGCAGGACGGTTAATAATTCACCCCTCCACTTT. As protein: CASRTVNNSPLHF. The chain combines TRBV28 with TRBJ1-6; no clear D. The V gene's germline CDR1 is MDHEN and CDR2 SYDVKM. V gave up 6 bases and J gave up 5 bases, with 8 bases separating them. This CDR3 has 13 residues.

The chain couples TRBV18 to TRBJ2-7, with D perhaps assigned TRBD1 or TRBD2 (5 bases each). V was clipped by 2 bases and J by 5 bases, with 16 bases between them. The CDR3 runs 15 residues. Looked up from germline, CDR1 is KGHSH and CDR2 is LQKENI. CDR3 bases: TGTGCCAGCTCACCATCAGGGACCTTTCTCGACGAGCAGTACTTC. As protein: CASSPSGTFLDEQYF.

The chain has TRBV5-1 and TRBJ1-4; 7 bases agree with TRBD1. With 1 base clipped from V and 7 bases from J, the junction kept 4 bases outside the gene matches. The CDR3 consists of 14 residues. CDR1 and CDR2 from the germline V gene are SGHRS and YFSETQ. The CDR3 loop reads CASSLPGDSEKLFF. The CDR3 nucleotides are TGCGCCAGCAGCTTGCCGGGGGACAGTGAAAAACTGTTTTTT. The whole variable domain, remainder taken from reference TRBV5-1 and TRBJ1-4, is KAGVTQTPRYLIKTRGQQVTLSCSPISGHRSVSWYQQTPGQGLQFLFEYFSETQRNKGNFPGRFSGRQFSNSRSEMNVSTLELGDSALYLCASSLPGDSEKLFFGSGTQLSVL.

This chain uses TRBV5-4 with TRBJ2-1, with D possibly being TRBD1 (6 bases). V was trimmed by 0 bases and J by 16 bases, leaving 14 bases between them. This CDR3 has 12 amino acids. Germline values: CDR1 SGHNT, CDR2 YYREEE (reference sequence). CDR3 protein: CASSLGTGLGFF. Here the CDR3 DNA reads TGTGCCAGCAGCTTGGGTACAGGGCTTGGATTCTTC.

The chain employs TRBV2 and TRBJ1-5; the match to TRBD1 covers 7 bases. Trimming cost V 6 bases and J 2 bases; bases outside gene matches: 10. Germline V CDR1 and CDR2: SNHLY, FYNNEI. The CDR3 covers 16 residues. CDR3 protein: CASRVGQVGGNQPQHF. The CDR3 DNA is TGTGCCAGCAGAGTTGGACAGGTCGGTGGCAATCAGCCCCAGCATTTT.

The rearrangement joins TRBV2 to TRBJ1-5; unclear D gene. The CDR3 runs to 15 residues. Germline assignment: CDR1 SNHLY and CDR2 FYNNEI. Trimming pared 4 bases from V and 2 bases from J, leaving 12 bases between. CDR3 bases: TGTGCCAGCAGTGTACAGACATCGGGCAATCAGCCCCAGCATTTT. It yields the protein CASSVQTSGNQPQHF.

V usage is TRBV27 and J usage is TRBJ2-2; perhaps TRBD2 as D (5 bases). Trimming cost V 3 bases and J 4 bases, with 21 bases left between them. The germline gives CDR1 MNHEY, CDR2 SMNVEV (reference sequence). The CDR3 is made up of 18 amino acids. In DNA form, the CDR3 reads TGTGCCAGCAGTTTCATTCAAAACGGGGTGGGAAGCACCGGGGAGCTGTTTTTT. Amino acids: CASSFIQNGVGSTGELFF.

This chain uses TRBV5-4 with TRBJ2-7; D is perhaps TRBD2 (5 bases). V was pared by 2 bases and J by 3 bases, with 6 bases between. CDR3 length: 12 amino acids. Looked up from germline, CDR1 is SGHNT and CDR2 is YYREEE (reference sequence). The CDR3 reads CASSFGGYEQYF. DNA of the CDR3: TGTGCCAGCAGCTTTGGAGGCTACGAGCAGTACTTC.

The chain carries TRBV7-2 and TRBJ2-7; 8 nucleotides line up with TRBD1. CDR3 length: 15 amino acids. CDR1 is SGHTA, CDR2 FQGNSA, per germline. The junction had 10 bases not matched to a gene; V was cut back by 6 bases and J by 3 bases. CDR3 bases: TGTGCCAGCAGTCATCCGGGACAGGTCTACTACGAGCAGTACTTC. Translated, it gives CASSHPGQVYYEQYF.

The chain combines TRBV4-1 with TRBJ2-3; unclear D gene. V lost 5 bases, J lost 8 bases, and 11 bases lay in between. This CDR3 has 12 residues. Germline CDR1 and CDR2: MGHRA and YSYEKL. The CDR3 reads CASSLGSTTQYF. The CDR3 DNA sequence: TGCGCCAGCAGCTTAGGTAGCACTACGCAGTATTTT.

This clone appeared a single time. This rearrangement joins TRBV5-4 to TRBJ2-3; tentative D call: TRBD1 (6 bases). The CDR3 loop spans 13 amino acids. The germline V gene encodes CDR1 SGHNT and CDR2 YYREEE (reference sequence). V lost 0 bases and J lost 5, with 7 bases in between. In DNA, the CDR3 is TGTGCCAGCAGCTTGGGGGGGCGAGATACGCAGTATTTT. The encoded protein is CASSLGGRDTQYF.

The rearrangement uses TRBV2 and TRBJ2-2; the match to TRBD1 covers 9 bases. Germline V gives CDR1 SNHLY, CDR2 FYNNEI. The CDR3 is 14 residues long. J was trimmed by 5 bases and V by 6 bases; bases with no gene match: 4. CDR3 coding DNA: TGTGCCAGCAGGGACAGGGGAAGAACCGGGGAGCTGTTTTTT. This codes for CASRDRGRTGELFF.

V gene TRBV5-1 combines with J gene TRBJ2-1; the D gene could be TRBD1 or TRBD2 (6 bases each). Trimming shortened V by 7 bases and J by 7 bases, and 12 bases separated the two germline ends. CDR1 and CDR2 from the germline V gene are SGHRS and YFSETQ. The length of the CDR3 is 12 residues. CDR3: CASWGAGNEQFF. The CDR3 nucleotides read TGCGCCAGCTGGGGGGCCGGGAATGAGCAGTTCTTC.

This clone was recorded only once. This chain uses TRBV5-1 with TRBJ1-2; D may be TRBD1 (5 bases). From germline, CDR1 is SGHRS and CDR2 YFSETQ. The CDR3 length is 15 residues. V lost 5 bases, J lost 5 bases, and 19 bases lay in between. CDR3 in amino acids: CASRGPQTEVYGYTF. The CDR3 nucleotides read TGCGCCAGCAGGGGACCCCAAACAGAGGTTTATGGCTACACCTTC.

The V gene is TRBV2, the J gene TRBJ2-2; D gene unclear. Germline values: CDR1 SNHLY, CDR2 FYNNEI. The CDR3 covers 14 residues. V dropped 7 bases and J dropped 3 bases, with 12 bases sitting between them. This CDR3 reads CASKVTDYTGELFF. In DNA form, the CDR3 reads TGTGCCAGCAAAGTCACAGACTACACCGGGGAGCTGTTTTTT.

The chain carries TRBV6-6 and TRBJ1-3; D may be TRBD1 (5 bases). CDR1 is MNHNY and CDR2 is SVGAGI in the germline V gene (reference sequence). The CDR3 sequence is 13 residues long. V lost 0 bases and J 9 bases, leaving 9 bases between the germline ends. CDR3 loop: CASSYSDRGTIYF. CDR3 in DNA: TGTGCCAGCAGTTACTCCGATAGGGGCACCATATATTTT.

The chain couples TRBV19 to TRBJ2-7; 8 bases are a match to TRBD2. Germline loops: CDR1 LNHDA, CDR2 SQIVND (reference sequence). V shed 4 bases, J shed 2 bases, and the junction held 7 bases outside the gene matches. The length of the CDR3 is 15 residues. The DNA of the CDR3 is TGTGCCAGTAGTACCAGGACTAGCCTGCCCTACGAGCAGTACTTC. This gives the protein CASSTRTSLPYEQYF.

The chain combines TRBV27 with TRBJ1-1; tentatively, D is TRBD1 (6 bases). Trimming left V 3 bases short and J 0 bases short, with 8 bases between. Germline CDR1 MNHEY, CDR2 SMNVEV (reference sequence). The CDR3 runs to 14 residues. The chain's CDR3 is CASSFGQMNTEAFF. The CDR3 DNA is TGTGCCAGCAGTTTTGGACAGATGAACACTGAAGCTTTCTTT.

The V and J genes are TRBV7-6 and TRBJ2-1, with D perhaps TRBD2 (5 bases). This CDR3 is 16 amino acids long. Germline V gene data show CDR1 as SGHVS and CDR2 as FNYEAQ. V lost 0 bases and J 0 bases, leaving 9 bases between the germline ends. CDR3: CASSLAEGPSYNEQFF. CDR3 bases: TGTGCCAGCAGCTTAGCAGAGGGCCCCTCCTACAATGAGCAGTTCTTC.

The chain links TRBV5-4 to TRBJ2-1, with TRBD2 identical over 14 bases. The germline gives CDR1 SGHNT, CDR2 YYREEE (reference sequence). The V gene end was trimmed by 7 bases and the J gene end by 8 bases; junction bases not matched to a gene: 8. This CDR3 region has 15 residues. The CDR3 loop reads CASRLGTSGGDEQFF. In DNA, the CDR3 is TGTGCCAGCCGCCTCGGGACTAGCGGGGGTGATGAGCAGTTCTTC.